This T cell receptor beta chain was sequenced in a study of graft-versus-host responses after intestinal transplantation. Graft-derived tissue was subjected to processing to liberate intraepithelial and lamina propria lymphocytes. Trimming cost V 4 bases and J 0 bases; bases outside gene matches: 7. The germline CDR1 and CDR2 sequences are LGHNA and YSLEER. The CDR3 length is 17 residues. Sequenced by immunoSEQ multiplex PCR; TCRdb stores in-frame clones only, minus some. This table has 20,000 to 25,000 clones, around 80% appearing once. The chain carries TRBV4-3 and TRBJ2-1; TRBD2 matches at 9 bases. Sequencing used ileum tissue, obtained 12 days after intestinal transplant. This TCR was sampled from a human patient who received an intestinal transplant, so some T cells may come from the graft donor. CDR3 bases: TGCGCCAGCAGCCCAGGGACTAGCCTCCCCTCCTACAATGAGCAGTTCTTC. It specifies CASSPGTSLPSYNEQFF.